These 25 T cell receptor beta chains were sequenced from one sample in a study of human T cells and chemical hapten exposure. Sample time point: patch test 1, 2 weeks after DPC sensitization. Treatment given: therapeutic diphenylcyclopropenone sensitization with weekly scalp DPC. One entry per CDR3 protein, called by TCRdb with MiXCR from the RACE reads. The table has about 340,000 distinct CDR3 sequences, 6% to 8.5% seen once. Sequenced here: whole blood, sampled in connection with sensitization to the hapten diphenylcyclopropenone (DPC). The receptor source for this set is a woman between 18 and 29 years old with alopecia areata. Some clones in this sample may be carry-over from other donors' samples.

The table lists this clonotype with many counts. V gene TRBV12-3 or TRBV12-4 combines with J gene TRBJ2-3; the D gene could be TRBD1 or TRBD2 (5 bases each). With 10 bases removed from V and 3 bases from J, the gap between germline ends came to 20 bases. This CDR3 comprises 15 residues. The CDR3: CATRRGPQMTDTQYF. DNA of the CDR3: TGTGCCACCCGCCGGGGACCCCAGATGACAGATACGCAGTATTTT.

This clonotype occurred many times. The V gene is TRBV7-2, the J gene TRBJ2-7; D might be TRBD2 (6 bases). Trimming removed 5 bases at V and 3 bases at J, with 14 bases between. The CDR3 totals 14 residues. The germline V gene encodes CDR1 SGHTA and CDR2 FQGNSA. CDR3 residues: CASSRGTFIYEQYF. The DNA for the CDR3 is TGTGCCAGCAGCCGCGGGACGTTTATCTACGAGCAGTACTTC.

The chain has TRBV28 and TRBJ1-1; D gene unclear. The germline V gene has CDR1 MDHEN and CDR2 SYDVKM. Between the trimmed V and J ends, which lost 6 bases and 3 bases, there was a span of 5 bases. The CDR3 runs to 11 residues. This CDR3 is CASRADTEAFF. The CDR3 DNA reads TGTGCCAGCAGGGCGGACACTGAAGCTTTCTTT.

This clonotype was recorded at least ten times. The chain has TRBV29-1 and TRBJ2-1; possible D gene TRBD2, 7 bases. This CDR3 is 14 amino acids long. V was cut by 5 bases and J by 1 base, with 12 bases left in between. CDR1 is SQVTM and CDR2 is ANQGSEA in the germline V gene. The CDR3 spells CSVWGGLSYNEQFF. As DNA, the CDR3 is TGCAGCGTTTGGGGGGGCCTTTCCTACAATGAGCAGTTCTTC.

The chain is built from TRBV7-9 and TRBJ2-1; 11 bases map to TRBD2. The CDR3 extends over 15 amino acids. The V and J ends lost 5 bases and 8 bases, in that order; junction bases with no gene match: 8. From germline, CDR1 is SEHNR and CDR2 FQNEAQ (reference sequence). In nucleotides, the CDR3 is TGTGCCAGCAGCGGGCTAGCGGGGGGCCGGGATGAGCAGTTCTTC. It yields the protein CASSGLAGGRDEQFF. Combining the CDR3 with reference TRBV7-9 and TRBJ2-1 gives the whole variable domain DTGVSQNPRHKITKRGQNVTFRCDPISEHNRLYWYRQTLGQGPEFLTYFQNEAQLEKSRLLSDRFSAERPKGSFSTLEIQRTEQGDSAMYLCASSGLAGGRDEQFFGPGTRLTVL.

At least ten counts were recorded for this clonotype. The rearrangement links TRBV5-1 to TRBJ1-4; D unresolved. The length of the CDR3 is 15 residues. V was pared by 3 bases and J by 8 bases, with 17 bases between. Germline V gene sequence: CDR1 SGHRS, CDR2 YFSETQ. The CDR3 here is CASSWGDPPWEKLFF. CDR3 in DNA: TGCGCCAGCAGCTGGGGAGACCCACCCTGGGAAAAACTGTTTTTT.

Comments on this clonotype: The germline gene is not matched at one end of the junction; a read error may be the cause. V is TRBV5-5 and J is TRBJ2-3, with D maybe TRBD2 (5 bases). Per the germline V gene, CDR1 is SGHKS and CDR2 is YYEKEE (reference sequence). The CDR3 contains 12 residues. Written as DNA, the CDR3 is TGTGCCAGCAGCTTGTTAAGAGGGAATAAGGATTTT. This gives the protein CASSLLRGNKDF. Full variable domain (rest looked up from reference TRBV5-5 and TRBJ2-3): DAGVTQSPTHLIKTRGQQVTLRCSPISGHKSVSWYQQVLGQGPQFIFQYYEKEERGRGNFPDRFSARQFPNYSSELNVNALLLGDSALYLCASSLLRGNKDFGPGTRLTVL.

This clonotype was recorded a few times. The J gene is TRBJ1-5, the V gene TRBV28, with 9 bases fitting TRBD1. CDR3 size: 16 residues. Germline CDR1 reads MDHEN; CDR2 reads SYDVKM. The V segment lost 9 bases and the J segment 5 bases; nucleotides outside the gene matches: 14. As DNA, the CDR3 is TGTGCCAGTGATCTGTCCGGGACAGGGTGGGATCAGCCCCAGCATTTT. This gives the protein CASDLSGTGWDQPQHF.

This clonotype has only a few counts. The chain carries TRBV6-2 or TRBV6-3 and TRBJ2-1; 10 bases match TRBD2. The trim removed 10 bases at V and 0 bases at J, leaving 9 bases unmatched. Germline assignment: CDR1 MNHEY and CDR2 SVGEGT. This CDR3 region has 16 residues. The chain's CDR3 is CATRASGGNSYNEQFF. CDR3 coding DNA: TGTGCCACCCGGGCTAGCGGGGGAAACTCCTACAATGAGCAGTTCTTC.

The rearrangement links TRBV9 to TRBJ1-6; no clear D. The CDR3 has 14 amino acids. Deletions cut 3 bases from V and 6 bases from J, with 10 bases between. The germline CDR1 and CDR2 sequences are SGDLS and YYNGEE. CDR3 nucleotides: TGTGCCAGCAGCGCCCCGACTCCTAATTCACCCCTCCACTTT. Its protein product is CASSAPTPNSPLHF. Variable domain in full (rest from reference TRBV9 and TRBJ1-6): DSGVTQTPKHLITATGQRVTLRCSPRSGDLSVYWYQQSLDQGLQFLIQYYNGEERAKGNILERFSAQQFPDLHSELNLSSLELGDSALYFCASSAPTPNSPLHFGNGTRLTVT.

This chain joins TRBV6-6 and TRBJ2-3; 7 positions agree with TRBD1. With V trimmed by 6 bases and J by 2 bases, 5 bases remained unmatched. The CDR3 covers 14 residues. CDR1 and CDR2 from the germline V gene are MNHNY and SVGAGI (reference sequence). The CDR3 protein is CASSGDRVTDTQYF. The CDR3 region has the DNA TGTGCCAGCAGCGGGGACAGAGTCACAGATACGCAGTATTTT.

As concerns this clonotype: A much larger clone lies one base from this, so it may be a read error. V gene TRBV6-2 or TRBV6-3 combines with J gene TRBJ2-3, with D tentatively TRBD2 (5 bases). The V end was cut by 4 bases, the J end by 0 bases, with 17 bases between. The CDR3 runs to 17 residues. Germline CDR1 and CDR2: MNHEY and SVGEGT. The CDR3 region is CASSSESSYLSTDTQYF. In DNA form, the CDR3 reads TGTGCCAGCAGTTCCGAGTCTAGCTACCTTAGCACAGATACGCAGTATTTT.

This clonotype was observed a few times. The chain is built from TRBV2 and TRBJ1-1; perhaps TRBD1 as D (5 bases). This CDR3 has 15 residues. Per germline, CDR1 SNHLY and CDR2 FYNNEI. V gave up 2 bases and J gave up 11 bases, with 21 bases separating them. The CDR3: CASSEYIGAEEWAFF. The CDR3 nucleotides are TGTGCCAGCAGTGAATATATAGGGGCTGAGGAGTGGGCTTTCTTT.

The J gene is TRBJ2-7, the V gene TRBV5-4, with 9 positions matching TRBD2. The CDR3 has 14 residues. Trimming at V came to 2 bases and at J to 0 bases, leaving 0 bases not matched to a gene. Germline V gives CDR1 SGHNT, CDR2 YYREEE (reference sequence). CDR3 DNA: TGTGCCAGCAGCTTTAGCGGGGGCTCCTACGAGCAGTACTTC. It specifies CASSFSGGSYEQYF. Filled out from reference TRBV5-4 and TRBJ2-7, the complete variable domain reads ETGVTQSPTHLIKTRGQQVTLRCSSQSGHNTVSWYQQALGQGPQFIFQYYREEENGRGNFPPRFSGLQFPNYSSELNVNALELDDSALYLCASSFSGGSYEQYFGPGTRLTVT.

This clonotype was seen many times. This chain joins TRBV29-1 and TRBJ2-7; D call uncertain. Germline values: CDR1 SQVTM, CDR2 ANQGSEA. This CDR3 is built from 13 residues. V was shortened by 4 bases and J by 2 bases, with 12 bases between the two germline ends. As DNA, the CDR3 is TGCAGCGTTGGGCCCCGGACCCCCTACGAGCAGTACTTC. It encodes CSVGPRTPYEQYF.

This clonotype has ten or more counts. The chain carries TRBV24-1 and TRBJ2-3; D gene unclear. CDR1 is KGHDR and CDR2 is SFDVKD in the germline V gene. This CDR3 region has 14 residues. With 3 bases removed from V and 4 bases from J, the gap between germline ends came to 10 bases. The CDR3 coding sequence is TGTGCCACCAGTGATCGTTATCAATCAGATACGCAGTATTTT. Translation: CATSDRYQSDTQYF.

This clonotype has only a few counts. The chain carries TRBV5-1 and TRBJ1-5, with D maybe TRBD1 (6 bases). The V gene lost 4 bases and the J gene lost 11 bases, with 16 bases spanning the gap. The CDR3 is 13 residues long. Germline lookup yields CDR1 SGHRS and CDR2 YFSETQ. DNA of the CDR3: TGCGCCAGCAGCGGGATAGGGACACAGACCCAGCATTTT. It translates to CASSGIGTQTQHF.

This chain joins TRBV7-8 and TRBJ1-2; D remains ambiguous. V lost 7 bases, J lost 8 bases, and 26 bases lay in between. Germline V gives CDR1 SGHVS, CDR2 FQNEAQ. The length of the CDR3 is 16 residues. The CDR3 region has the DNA TGTGCCAGCACCCTTAAATTCGATTCTTCTATTTCCGGCTACACCTTC. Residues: CASTLKFDSSISGYTF.

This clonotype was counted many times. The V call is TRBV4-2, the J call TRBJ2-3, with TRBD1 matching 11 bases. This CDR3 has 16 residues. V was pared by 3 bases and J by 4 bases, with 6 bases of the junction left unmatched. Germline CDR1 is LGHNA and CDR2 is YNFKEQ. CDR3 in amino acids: CASSQDRTGGADTQYF. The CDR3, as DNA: TGTGCCAGCAGCCAGGACCGGACAGGGGGCGCAGATACGCAGTATTTT.

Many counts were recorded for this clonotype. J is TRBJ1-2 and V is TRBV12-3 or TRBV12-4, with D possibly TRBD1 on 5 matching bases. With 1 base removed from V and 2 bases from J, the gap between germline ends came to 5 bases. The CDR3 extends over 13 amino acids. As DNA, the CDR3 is TGTGCCAGCAGTTTAGACAGGAACTATGGCTACACCTTC. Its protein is CASSLDRNYGYTF.

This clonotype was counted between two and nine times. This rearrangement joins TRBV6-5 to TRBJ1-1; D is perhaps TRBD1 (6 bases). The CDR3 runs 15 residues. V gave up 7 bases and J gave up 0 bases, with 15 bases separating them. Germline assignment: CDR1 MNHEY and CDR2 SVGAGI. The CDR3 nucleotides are TGTGCCAGCACCTTGACAGGACCCATGAACACTGAAGCTTTCTTT. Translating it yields CASTLTGPMNTEAFF.

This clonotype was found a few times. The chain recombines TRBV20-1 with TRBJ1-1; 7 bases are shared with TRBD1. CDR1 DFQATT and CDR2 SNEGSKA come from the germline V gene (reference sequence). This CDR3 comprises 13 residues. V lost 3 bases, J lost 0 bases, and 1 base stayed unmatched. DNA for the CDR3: TGCAGTGCTAGGGGACAGATGAACACTGAAGCTTTCTTT. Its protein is CSARGQMNTEAFF.

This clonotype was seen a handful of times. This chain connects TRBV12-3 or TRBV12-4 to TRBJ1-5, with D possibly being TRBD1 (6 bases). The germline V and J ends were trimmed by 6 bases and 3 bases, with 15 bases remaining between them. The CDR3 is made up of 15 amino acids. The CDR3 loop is CASRNLGGLNQPQHF. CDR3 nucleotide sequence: TGTGCCAGCAGAAACCTTGGGGGGCTCAATCAGCCCCAGCATTTT.

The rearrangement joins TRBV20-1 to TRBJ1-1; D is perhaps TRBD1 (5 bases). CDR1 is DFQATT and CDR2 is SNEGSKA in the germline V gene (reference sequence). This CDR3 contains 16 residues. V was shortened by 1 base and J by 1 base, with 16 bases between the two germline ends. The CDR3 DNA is TGCAGTGCTAGAGGAATGGAGGGGCCCGAGAACACTGAAGCTTTCTTT. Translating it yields CSARGMEGPENTEAFF.

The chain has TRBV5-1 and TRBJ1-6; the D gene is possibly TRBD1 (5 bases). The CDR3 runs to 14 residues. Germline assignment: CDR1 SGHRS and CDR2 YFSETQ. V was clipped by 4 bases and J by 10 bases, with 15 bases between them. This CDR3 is CASSRWDRGSPLHF. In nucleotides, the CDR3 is TGCGCCAGCAGCAGGTGGGATAGGGGATCACCCCTCCACTTT. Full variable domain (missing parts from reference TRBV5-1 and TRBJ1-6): KAGVTQTPRYLIKTRGQQVTLSCSPISGHRSVSWYQQTPGQGLQFLFEYFSETQRNKGNFPGRFSGRQFSNSRSEMNVSTLELGDSALYLCASSRWDRGSPLHFGNGTRLTVT.